One sample yielded the 18 T cell receptor beta chains listed below, sequenced in a study of molecular identifiers for immune sequencing clone quantification. In TCRdb, the PCR reads were re-called with MiXCR into one record per CDR3 protein. The sample carries approximately 670,000 distinct CDR3 sequences, nearly 20% recorded once. The source material was naive CD8+ T cells from blood, with Jurkat cell RNA spiked in. Regarding subset: FACS-sorted CD8+CD4-CCR7+CD45RA+ naive T cells. The receptors come from a human donor in good health. Some libraries in this study had Jurkat cell RNA spiked in.

In this sample, this clonotype turned up a few times. J is TRBJ2-1 and V is TRBV7-2; 8 bases are shared with TRBD2. The CDR3 has 14 residues. Germline CDR1 and CDR2: SGHTA and FQGNSA. Trimming at V came to 1 base and at J to 6 bases, leaving 2 bases not matched to a gene. This CDR3 is CASSLGLAINEQFF. The CDR3 region has the DNA TGTGCCAGCAGCTTAGGACTAGCGATCAATGAGCAGTTCTTC.

This clonotype was counted many times. The chain recombines TRBV29-1 with TRBJ2-3, with 10 bases aligning to TRBD2. Germline CDR1 reads SQVTM; CDR2 reads ANQGSEA. The CDR3 is 16 amino acids. V was clipped by 4 bases and J by 4 bases; unmatched bases: 11. In DNA form, the CDR3 reads TGCAGCGTTGTTCTCCAACAGCGGGAGGGCCCAGATACGCAGTATTTT. This codes for CSVVLQQREGPDTQYF.

Comments on this clonotype: Germline and junction disagree at one end, which may indicate a read error. This chain links TRBV4-1 with TRBJ2-7; 8 positions agree with TRBD1. The CDR3 has 17 amino acids. CDR1 and CDR2 from the germline V gene are MGHRA and YSYEKL. CDR3 bases: TGCGCCAGCAGCGCCCACCTTCGGACAGGGACCTCCTACGAGCGGTACTTC. Its translation: CASSAHLRTGTSYERYF.

This clonotype was found many times. The chain links TRBV7-9 to TRBJ2-1; TRBD2 matches 7 bases. There are 13 residues in the CDR3. V lost 5 bases and J lost 5; bases outside the gene matches: 3. Germline V lookup: CDR1 SEHNR, CDR2 FQNEAQ (reference sequence). CDR3 amino acids: CASSRGLNNEQFF. The CDR3 region has the DNA TGTGCCAGCAGCCGGGGACTAAACAATGAGCAGTTCTTC.

As for this clonotype: A much larger clone differs from this one at a single base, so this may be a read error. This chain joins TRBV25-1 and TRBJ2-1; D is perhaps TRBD1 or TRBD2 (5 bases each). CDR1 is MGHDK, CDR2 SYGVNS, per germline. The CDR3 extends over 16 amino acids. The CDR3 protein is CASSEGTSHFYNEQSF. As DNA, the CDR3 is TGTGCCAGCAGTGAGGGGACCTCTCACTTCTACAATGAGCAGTCCTTC.

This clonotype was detected ten times or more. The V gene is TRBV19, the J gene TRBJ2-5; TRBD1 aligns across 7 bases. V was clipped by 6 bases and J by 0 bases; unmatched bases: 4. This CDR3 comprises 14 residues. In germline, CDR1 is LNHDA, CDR2 SQIVND (reference sequence). The CDR3 reads CASRPDRYQETQYF. Here the CDR3 DNA reads TGTGCCAGTAGGCCGGACAGGTACCAAGAGACCCAGTACTTC.

This clonotype has at least ten counts. CDR3: CASSPAAYNSPLHF. Here the CDR3 DNA reads TGTGCCAGCAGCCCCGCCGCCTATAATTCACCCCTCCACTTT. V usage is TRBV7-9 and J usage is TRBJ1-6; D is unclear. V was shortened by 5 bases and J by 2 bases, with 7 bases between the two germline ends. This CDR3 is built from 14 residues. Per the germline V gene, CDR1 is SEHNR and CDR2 is FQNEAQ (reference sequence).

Concerning this clonotype itself: This may arise from a read error, as a much more abundant clone is one base away. The rearrangement uses TRBV27 and TRBJ2-7; no clear D. The CDR3 length is 13 residues. CDR1 and CDR2 from the germline V gene are MNHEY and SMNVEV (reference sequence). DNA for the CDR3: TGTGCCAGCAGTTTACAGGAAGCTTACGAGCTGTACTTC. Its protein is CASSLQEAYELYF.

On this clonotype: A much larger clone lies one base from this, so it may be a read error. CDR3 sequence (DNA): TGTGCCTGCAGTTTGGGGACAGGGAAATTCTTT. Translating gives CACSLGTGKFF. V usage is TRBV28 and J usage is TRBJ1-1; 9 bases fit TRBD1. The CDR3 is 11 amino acids. Germline values: CDR1 MDHEN, CDR2 SYDVKM.

At least ten counts were recorded for this clonotype. The final CDR3 position lacks the conserved phenylalanine or tryptophan, pointing to a likely read error. V is TRBV6-5 and J is TRBJ2-3; D gene unclear. Germline V gene sequence: CDR1 MNHEY, CDR2 SVGAGI. The CDR3 is 15 amino acids. Trimming took off 2 bases at V and 2 bases at J, with 11 bases between the two ends. As DNA, the CDR3 is TGTGCCAGCAGTTACGGACCGGTACACACAGATACGCAGTATTCT. This sequence encodes CASSYGPVHTDTQYS.

A word on this clonotype: A much larger clone differs from this one at a single base, so this may be a read error. The CDR3 end shows no conserved phenylalanine or tryptophan, and so a read error is likely. The chain recombines TRBV20-1 with TRBJ2-3; D remains ambiguous. The CDR3 contains 10 residues. Germline assignment: CDR1 DFQATT and CDR2 SNEGSKA (reference sequence). Trimming took off 1 base at V and 5 bases at J, with 1 base between the two ends. CDR3 in amino acids: CSARGDTQYL. The CDR3 nucleotides read TGCAGTGCTAGAGGAGATACGCAGTATCTT.

At least ten counts were recorded for this clonotype. The chain is built from TRBV12-3 or TRBV12-4 and TRBJ1-2, with D perhaps matching TRBD1 (6 bases). V dropped 2 bases and J dropped 2 bases, with 12 bases sitting between them. The CDR3 consists of 15 residues. The CDR3: CASSLRDRRNYGYTF. The CDR3 nucleotides read TGTGCCAGCAGTTTACGAGACAGGAGAAACTATGGCTACACCTTC.

This clonotype has ten or more counts. J is TRBJ2-3 and V is TRBV20-1, with D perhaps matching TRBD1 (7 bases). Deletions cut 1 base from V and 6 bases from J, with 20 bases between. The V gene's germline CDR1 is DFQATT and CDR2 SNEGSKA (reference sequence). The CDR3 length is 16 residues. CDR3 region: CSARGQGDSPLDTQYF. The CDR3 DNA reads TGCAGTGCTAGAGGGCAGGGGGACTCTCCCCTGGATACGCAGTATTTT.

This clonotype has only a few counts. The rearrangement links TRBV5-1 to TRBJ1-1; D not certain. Germline V gene sequence: CDR1 SGHRS, CDR2 YFSETQ. CDR3 size: 15 residues. Trimming shortened V by 4 bases and J by 7 bases, and 20 bases separated the two germline ends. CDR3 protein: CASSAGGLTLDEAFF. Written as DNA, the CDR3 is TGCGCCAGCAGCGCAGGCGGCCTCACCCTCGATGAAGCTTTCTTT. Looking up the rest from reference TRBV5-1 and TRBJ1-1 gives the full variable domain: KAGVTQTPRYLIKTRGQQVTLSCSPISGHRSVSWYQQTPGQGLQFLFEYFSETQRNKGNFPGRFSGRQFSNSRSEMNVSTLELGDSALYLCASSAGGLTLDEAFFGQGTRLTVV.

This clonotype was detected ten times or more. The chain employs TRBV7-2 and TRBJ2-1, with 13 bases aligning to TRBD2. Unmatched junction bases numbered 5, after V lost 6 bases and J lost 6 bases. Germline lookup yields CDR1 SGHTA and CDR2 FQGNSA. This CDR3 has 15 residues. CDR3 in amino acids: CASSHGLAGVNEQFF. CDR3 in DNA: TGTGCCAGCAGTCATGGACTAGCGGGGGTCAATGAGCAGTTCTTC.

At least ten counts were recorded for this clonotype. V usage is TRBV7-6 and J usage is TRBJ2-1; 10 nucleotides agree with TRBD2. Germline-derived CDR1 and CDR2 are SGHVS and FNYEAQ. The V gene end was trimmed by 0 bases and the J gene end by 6 bases; junction bases not matched to a gene: 8. The CDR3 is made up of 17 amino acids. As DNA, the CDR3 is TGTGCCAGCAGCTTAGCATTAGCGGGGGGAAACTTCAATGAGCAGTTCTTC. This sequence encodes CASSLALAGGNFNEQFF.

This clonotype was seen ten or more times. This chain joins TRBV4-3 and TRBJ1-3; D may be TRBD1 (6 bases). Trimming cost V 4 bases and J 0 bases, with 13 bases left between them. CDR1 is LGHNA and CDR2 is YSLEER in the germline V gene. The CDR3 covers 16 residues. The CDR3 sequence is CASSLDRRISGNTIYF. CDR3 sequence (DNA): TGCGCCAGCAGCCTCGACAGGAGAATCTCTGGAAACACCATATATTTT.

This clonotype was found a few times. V is TRBV19 and J is TRBJ2-7, with 7 nucleotides matching TRBD2. The germline V gene encodes CDR1 LNHDA and CDR2 SQIVND (reference sequence). CDR3 length equals 14 residues. V trimming: 5 bases; J trimming: 3 bases; junction bases outside the gene matches: 7. CDR3 region: CASSGASGNYEQYF. CDR3 sequence (DNA): TGTGCCAGTAGTGGTGCTAGCGGTAACTACGAGCAGTACTTC.